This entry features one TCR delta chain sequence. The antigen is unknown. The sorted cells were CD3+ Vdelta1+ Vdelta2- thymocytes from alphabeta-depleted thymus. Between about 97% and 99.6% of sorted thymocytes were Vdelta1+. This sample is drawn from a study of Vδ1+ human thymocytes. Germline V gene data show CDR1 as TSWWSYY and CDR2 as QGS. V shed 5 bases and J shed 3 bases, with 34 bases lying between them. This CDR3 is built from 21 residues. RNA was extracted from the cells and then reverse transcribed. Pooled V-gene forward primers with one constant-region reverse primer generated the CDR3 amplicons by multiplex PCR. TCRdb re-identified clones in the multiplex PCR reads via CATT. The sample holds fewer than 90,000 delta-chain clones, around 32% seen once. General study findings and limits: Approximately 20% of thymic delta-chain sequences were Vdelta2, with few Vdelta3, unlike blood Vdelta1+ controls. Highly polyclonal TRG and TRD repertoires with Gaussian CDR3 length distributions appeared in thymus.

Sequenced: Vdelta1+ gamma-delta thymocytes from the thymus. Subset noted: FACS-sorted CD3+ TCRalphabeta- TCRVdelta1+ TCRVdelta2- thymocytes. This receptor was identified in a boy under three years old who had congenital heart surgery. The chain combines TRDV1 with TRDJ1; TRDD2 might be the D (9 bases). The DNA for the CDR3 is TGTGCTCTTGGGAGTGCCTTCCTACAAGCGTACTGGGGGCTACGCGCCGATAAACTCATCTTT. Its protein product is CALGSAFLQAYWGLRADKLIF.